This T cell receptor (beta chain) comes out of a study of cytomegalovirus exposure and HLA in healthy donors (TCRdb year 2017). Study-level background: An earlier analysis of a few hundred of the donors reported under 300 Gb of sequence data and some 110 million unique TCR beta sequences obtained from about 179 million T cells. An early release that covered about 640 HLA-typed donors contained 300 to 350 gigabases of sequencing data and 70 million to 100 million unique TCR sequences. The genetic ancestry cluster associated with self-reported Caucasian donors included 81% of the roughly 400 genotyped donors. The study aimed to test whether signatures of past pathogen exposure could be identified by cataloging public T cell receptors. The T cell repertoires of about 700 subjects were profiled by immunosequencing and related to cytomegalovirus serostatus. In addition to the first cohort of hundreds of subjects, a separate validation cohort of over 90 different subjects was used. To predict cytomegalovirus infection status, the study brought together high-throughput TCR immunosequencing, statistical association of individual TCRs with disease status, and machine learning. A later analysis re-analyzed previously published TCR beta repertoires from roughly 630 donors and added high-resolution HLA genotyping to study TCR occurrence patterns. In the later analysis, no new phenotypic data were used to find candidate immune exposures; instead, reliance was placed on TCR beta sequences and their occurrence across donors. An earlier analysis of 500 to 650 of the donors applied high-throughput TCR beta sequencing to assess whether each TCR beta V gene segment acted as functional or pseudogenic. Donor age, sex, ethnicity and CMV serostatus were compiled alongside the repertoire data. In a later genetic analysis, genome-wide SNP genotypes for about 65% of the roughly 700 donors were used, and that subset was treated as a discovery cohort. All discovery cohort repertoires had been generated using a single sequencing platform. HLA typing included class I and class II loci at four-digit resolution. The number of donors typed differed by locus, with about 629-640 for A, B, C, DRB1 and DQB1, more than 500 for DQA1, about 610 for DPA1, and roughly 450 for DPB1. Because of strong linkage in the cohort, four to six DR-DQ haplotypes were treated as single units for association and clustering. On average, around 240,000 unique TCR beta nucleotide sequences were sequenced per donor among 398 genotyped donors of the cohort, with roughly 18% of those sequences being non-productive. Overall study results and their limits: In vitro tests confirmed that three of the cytomegalovirus-associated TCR beta chains recognize cytomegalovirus antigens. In the study, around 150 TCR beta chains were listed as associated with cytomegalovirus. Linkage disequilibrium might explain the correlated functional status among segregating V segments, but an unknown experimental factor could not be excluded. In a later genetic analysis, a missense DCLRE1C variant was associated with V-gene and J-gene trimming of TCR beta chains, and the association was replicated in an independent cohort. Most TCR sequences were seen in very few donors, while some public TCRs were found in many individuals. Because HLA typing was missing for some donors at each locus, association tests included only the typed subset. The authors suggested that the approach could potentially be extended to other disease states and immunological phenotypes. Roughly uniform sequencing depth across donors was assumed in presence/absence analyses, although this assumption may not hold. A later analysis found that TCR association rates varied across HLA loci, with DRB1 alleles showing the most associated TCRs and HLA-C alleles the fewest. According to a later analysis, parvovirus B19, influenza, CMV and Epstein-Barr virus appeared linked to several top co-occurrence clusters. Compared with equally common non-associated chains, HLA-associated TCR beta chains in a later analysis were more clonally expanded and had lower generation probabilities. Some IMGT-functional V segments, including TRBV6-2 and TRBV6-3, could not be distinguished by the 87-base-pair reads and were therefore excluded. Compared with the 666-donor mean, donors in an Asian-associated ancestry cluster had fewer N-insertions in productive TCRs, according to a later genetic analysis. Assigning TCR associations to individual alleles was difficult when HLA alleles, especially DR and DQ, strongly co-occurred. In an earlier analysis of 450 to 750 of the donors, most TCR beta V segments appeared in productive rearrangements about 87% or about 30% of the time, broadly matching IMGT annotations. A later analysis found that most CMV-associated TCR beta chains appeared HLA-restricted, with HLA associations seemingly driven largely by CMV exposure. The sequencing pipeline was judged likely to have produced a cluster of highly shared sequence variants as a technical artifact. For the cohort, immune exposure information was limited to CMV serostatus. Cytomegalovirus status was reported to be diagnosed by the classifier with high specificity and sensitivity in both the original and validation cohorts. Specific HLA alleles were associated with over 15,000 TCR beta sequences at a false discovery rate of 0.05 in a later analysis. Some 16 rarely observed V segments, including chromosome 9 orphons, were excluded from the earlier analysis of about 500 of the donors because counts were too low. This cohort had only TCR beta chains sequenced, and the lack of alpha or paired-chain data limited which features could be detected. A further reported finding was that TCR beta sequences accurately predicted the HLA-A and HLA-B alleles for most subjects in the first cohort.

The library was prepared using the immunoSEQ multiplex PCR assay. For the multiplex PCR, a mixture combining 60 forward primers for TCR Vbeta segments and 13 reverse primers for TCR Jbeta segments was used. The CDR3 region of rearranged TCR beta genes was amplified from genomic DNA by a multiplex PCR assay. On the Illumina HiSeq System, the amplified TCR beta libraries were sequenced as 87-base-pair reads. On the study's bioinformatics: In a later analysis, 77 million or so unique TCR beta chains were counted across the approximately 670 repertoires, and about 10 million of these chains were shared by at least two donors. A nearest-neighbor algorithm error-corrected the raw reads and collapsed the reads into unique sequences, merging closely related sequences to remove PCR and sequencing errors. To assign V, D and J gene segments, CDR3 sequences were aligned to IMGT reference sequences. For a sequence to be retained, a match of at least six nucleotides was required to both a V gene segment and a J gene segment. Rearrangements were classified as productive when the CDR3 lacked stop codons and remained in frame with V and J, and all other rearrangements were classified as non-productive. CDR3 was defined by IMGT convention, running from the second conserved V-encoded cysteine to the conserved J-encoded phenylalanine. The earlier analysis of 587 of the donors excluded any sequence lacking an unambiguous match to a single V gene segment. In an earlier analysis of approximately 590 of the donors, a V segment was called functional when productive rearrangements were above 56.7%, and segregating when the standard deviation between donors exceeded 5%. To diagnose cytomegalovirus status from the catalog of TCR beta chain sequences, a statistical classification framework was built. In a later analysis, V and J genes were assigned by comparing TCR nucleotide sequences against IMGT/GENE-DB human TR gene sequences. Using the TCRdist pipeline, a later analysis assigned CDR3 sequences along with most-parsimonious VDJ recombination scenarios. In a later analysis, every TCR beta chain was defined by the combination of its CDR3 amino acid sequence and its V-gene family, and reads without a unique V-gene family were dropped. As a way to deal with suspected cross-contamination and a sequencing artifact, a later analysis dropped 592 nucleotide sequences that were highly shared and had low generation probability. In a later analysis, a clonal expansion index for each public chain was calculated from normalized within-repertoire ranks of inferred template counts. Generation probabilities in a later analysis came from a VDJ recombination model fitted to out-of-frame rearrangements, and those results were checked against IGoR. In a later analysis, TCR-TCR, TCR-HLA and TCR-CMV co-occurrence was scored with hypergeometric tests, and a repertoire-size bias correction was applied to TCR pairs. A later analysis estimated false discovery rates by permuting HLA or CMV assignments 20 times. A later analysis grouped co-occurring TCRs with DBSCAN, adding TCRdist sequence similarity when clustering within HLA-allele-positive subsets. Co-occurrence clustering excluded repertoires with fewer than 30,000 or more than 120,000 public chains, plus five with anomalous nucleotide sharing. TCRdb's version of the immuneACCESS table is confined to in-frame rearrangements and falls short of the full clone set. An unresolved V gene accounts for under half of the shortfall where checked; the remainder is of unknown origin. The DNA was the basis for D and trimming; V, J and clone size are from that table. For this sample there are about 160,000 clones; approximately 80% appear just once. 1.4% of the sample is taken by the ten largest.

In total, roughly 670 healthy bone marrow donors made up the cohort. Cohort members were all nominally healthy when sampled, although unrecorded immune exposures were likely present. The donor tested CMV seronegative, placing the donor among the roughly 400 seronegative members of the cohort. Every donor gave a peripheral blood sample, and the peripheral blood mononuclear cells from that sample were used for TCR beta sequencing. The Qiagen DNeasy Blood Extraction Kit was used to extract genomic DNA from the blood cell samples. Spanning cysteine to phenylalanine, the CDR3 consists of 17 amino acids. Just the 51-base CDR3 DNA is kept, in frame starting at base 1. At the junction V is shortened by 0 bases and J by 4 bases; bases outside the gene matches: 10. In the germline V gene, CDR1 corresponds to SGHDN and CDR2 to FVKESK. Concerning this clone: Its antigen is still unknown. Base qualities are not at hand, and no much larger clone is one base apart.

Material: PBMCs. The clonotype originates from a male donor in good health and CMV-seronegative. The chain is encoded by TRBV14 joined to TRBJ2-7, and TRBD2 aligns with 9 junction nucleotides. The CDR3 region reads CASSQDLIRAGGYEQYF. Read as DNA, the sequence is TGTGCCAGCAGCCAAGATCTTATCAGAGCGGGAGGATACGAGCAGTACTTC. With the rest looked up from the reference TRBV14 and TRBJ2-7 genes rather than sequenced, the full variable domain is EAGVTQFPSHSVIEKGQTVTLRCDPISGHDNLYWYRRVMGKEIKFLLHFVKESKQDESGMPNNRFLAERTGGTYSTLKVQPAELEDSGVYFCASSQDLIRAGGYEQYFGPGTRLTVT.